This is a list of T cell receptor beta chains from one sample in a study of tumor T cells in aggressive B-cell lymphoma. Profiled with immunoSEQ multiplex PCR; TCRdb holds only in-frame clones, not every one. The data hold about 7,400 clones, with approximately 80% observed a single time. The sample consisted of tumor tissue. All receptors derive from an adult with diffuse large B cell lymphoma. The CDR3 runs from the conserved cysteine through the conserved F or W. D genes are given only for firm matches. Size is stated for part of the rows, as once, few or many counts, or as a class when the clone is expanded.

d_call clone_size j_call v_call cdr3_nt cdr3_aa
TRBD2 . TRBJ2-1 TRBV9 TGTGCCAGCAACCTGGGACTAGCGGGATACAATGAGCAGTTCTTC CASNLGLAGYNEQFF
TRBD2 . TRBJ2-5 TRBV5-1 TGCGCCAGCAGCCGCAGACTAGCTAGCGAGACCCAGTACTTC CASSRRLASETQYF
. . TRBJ1-4 TRBV11-2 TGTGCCAGCAGCTTAGATCTCGCTAATGAAAAACTGTTTTTT CASSLDLANEKLFF
. . TRBJ1-2 TRBV7-9 TGTGCCAGCAGGTCAGCGCGGGGAGGAGGCTACACCTTC CASRSARGGGYTF
. . TRBJ2-7 TRBV27 TGTGCCAGCGGTATCCTAGGCTACGAGCAGTACTTC CASGILGYEQYF
TRBD2 . TRBJ2-2 TRBV5-4 TGTGCCAGCAGCTTGGTGGGCGGGAGGGTGAACACTGGGGAGCTGTTTTTT CASSLVGGRVNTGELFF
. . TRBJ1-2 TRBV7-8 TGTGCCAGCAGCTTAGCGGGGGCGGGCTATGGCTACACCTTC CASSLAGAGYGYTF
TRBD1 . TRBJ1-6 TRBV30 TGTGCCTGGCGGACAGGAGGGAATTCACCCCTCCACTTT CAWRTGGNSPLHF
TRBD2 few TRBJ2-1 TRBV7-2 TGTGCCAGCAGCCACGCGGGACTATATGAGCAGTTCTTC CASSHAGLYEQFF
. few TRBJ2-7 TRBV5-1 TGCGCCAGCAGCTTGTCCACTTTATCCGGTGCGACCTACGAGCAGTACTTC CASSLSTLSGATYEQYF
TRBD2 . TRBJ2-7 TRBV19 TGTGCCAGTAGTTCACTAGCGGACTCCTACGAGCAGTACTTC CASSSLADSYEQYF
. . TRBJ1-1 TRBV5-5 TGTGCCAGCAGCTTGTACAAGAACACTGAAGCTTTCTTT CASSLYKNTEAFF
. . TRBJ1-1 TRBV2 TGTGCCAGCAGTCCGAGACAGGACGGGGAAGCTTTCTTT CASSPRQDGEAFF
. . TRBJ1-5 TRBV30 TGTGCCTGGAGTGTACGGGGGAATCAGCCCCAGCATTTT CAWSVRGNQPQHF
TRBD2 few TRBJ2-7 TRBV4-1 TGCGCCAGCAGCCAAGGCGGGAGCTCCTACGAGCAGTACTTC CASSQGGSSYEQYF
TRBD1 . TRBJ2-3 TRBV15 TGTGCCACCAACAGCCCCGGGACAGGGGGTGCAGATACGCAGTATTTT CATNSPGTGGADTQYF
TRBD2 . TRBJ2-3 TRBV27 TGTGCCAGCACTCTGGGCGGGAGGACTGCAGATACGCAGTATTTT CASTLGGRTADTQYF
. . TRBJ1-1 TRBV7-2 TGTGCCAGCAGCTTAGACAGGGAGTATACTGAAGCTTTCTTT CASSLDREYTEAFF
. . TRBJ2-3 TRBV28 TGTGCCAGCACCCTACTGACTAGCACAGATACGCAGTATTTT CASTLLTSTDTQYF
. few TRBJ2-7 TRBV6-6 TGTGCCAGCCGATTCGGGGACGAGCAGTACTTC CASRFGDEQYF
. . TRBJ1-6 TRBV6-1 TGTGCCAGCAGTGACCTCGTCGGTTCACCCCTCCACTTT CASSDLVGSPLHF
TRBD1 . TRBJ2-3 TRBV7-9 TGTGCCAGCAGCTTAGCCTACAGGGGGCAGCGGGCAGATACGCAGTATTTT CASSLAYRGQRADTQYF